This TCR beta chain came from a study of blood T cell repertoires in COVID-19. Germline CDR1 reads LGHNA; CDR2 reads YSLEER. The CDR3 loop spans 15 amino acids. Unmatched junction bases numbered 5, after V lost 0 bases and J lost 7 bases. The repertoire was sequenced with immunoSEQ multiplex PCR; TCRdb's copy has only in-frame clones and lacks some. The sample carries some 62,000 clones, about 88% recorded once. The V gene is TRBV4-3, the J gene TRBJ1-4; 7 bases are shared with TRBD1. The clonotype was recovered from a human donor in a cohort sampled during active COVID-19. The sample comprised peripheral blood. The chain's CDR3 is CASSQDLQGGEKLFF. For the CDR3, the DNA is TGCGCCAGCAGCCAAGATCTGCAGGGGGGTGAAAAACTGTTTTTT.